This T cell receptor beta chain is from a study of T-cell memory formation after mild COVID-19. Study-level findings and limits: Mainly CM and EM harbored the contracting CD4+ clones; mainly EMRA harbored the CD8+ ones. Memory cells collected pre-infection included some clones that later responded, suggesting cross-reactive memory joined. Among clones contracting day 15 to 85, CD4/CD8 was balanced, whereas later expanders leaned CD4+.

Concerning this clonotype itself: Its antigen is undetermined.

Germline V CDR1 and CDR2: SGHRS, YFSETQ. The ends lost 4 bases at V and 0 bases at J; junction bases unmatched: 7. The CDR3 has 16 amino acids. After 5'RACE with constant-segment primers, TCR alpha and TCR beta cDNA libraries carrying sample barcodes and UMIs were obtained. From the 5' RACE reads, TCRdb called clonotypes with MiXCR, one entry per CDR3 protein. In the table there are hundreds of thousands of distinct CDR3 sequences, roughly 17% of which are singletons. Sample: PBMCs or a T cell subset sorted from them (not recorded which). This clonotype was sampled from a man aged 18-30 years who had mild COVID-19 (a few samples of this study predate the infection). Cell type and time point are not known. The rearrangement links TRBV5-1 to TRBJ2-7, with 10 nucleotides matching TRBD1. The DNA for the CDR3 is TGCGCCAGCAGCCGATTCGGACAGGGGGTCTCCTACGAGCAGTACTTC. Translating it yields CASSRFGQGVSYEQYF.